This TCR beta chain was identified during a study of cytomegalovirus exposure and HLA in healthy donors (dated by TCRdb to 2015 to 2018). Describing the broader study: In an earlier analysis of some 550 of the donors, approximately 260 Gb of sequence data and 90 million to 130 million unique TCR beta sequences from about 180 million T cells were reported. Donor age, sex, ethnicity and CMV serostatus were compiled together with the repertoire data. Both class I and class II loci were covered by HLA typing, at four-digit resolution. Roughly 5 DR-DQ haplotypes were treated as single units for association and clustering because of strong linkage in the cohort. An early release covering approximately 600 HLA-typed donors comprised approximately 300 gigabases of sequencing data and 65 million to 100 million unique TCR sequences. A later analysis re-examined previously published TCR beta repertoires from roughly 650 donors and added high-resolution HLA genotyping to investigate patterns of TCR occurrence. All discovery cohort repertoires had been generated using a single sequencing platform. In the later analysis, no new phenotypic data were used to find candidate immune exposures; instead, reliance was placed on TCR beta sequences and their occurrence across donors. The number of donors typed differed by locus, with roughly 620-640 for A, B, C, DRB1 and DQB1, roughly 520 for DQA1, under 610 for DPA1, and 450 to 480 for DPB1. The study used immunosequencing to profile the T cell repertoires of approximately 650 subjects and linked those repertoires to cytomegalovirus serostatus. Of the roughly 400 genotyped donors, about 80% fell in the genetic ancestry cluster associated with self-reported Caucasian donors. The aim of the study was to test whether cataloging public T cell receptors could identify signatures of past pathogen exposure. In a later genetic analysis, genome-wide SNP genotypes for about 65% of the 666 donors were used, and that subset was treated as a discovery cohort. An earlier analysis of about 600 of the donors used high-throughput TCR beta sequencing to judge whether each TCR beta V gene segment behaved as functional or pseudogenic. On average, roughly 240,000 unique TCR beta nucleotide sequences were sequenced per donor among about 400 genotyped donors of the cohort, with about 19% of those sequences being non-productive. A separate validation cohort of some 130 different subjects was used in addition to the roughly 620-subject first cohort. To predict cytomegalovirus infection status, the study brought together high-throughput TCR immunosequencing, statistical association of individual TCRs with disease status, and machine learning. Study-wide conclusions, independent of this receptor: According to a later genetic analysis, donors in an Asian-associated ancestry cluster had fewer N-insertions in productive TCRs than the roughly 700-donor mean. A cluster of highly shared sequence variants was judged likely to represent a technical artifact of the sequencing pipeline. At a false discovery rate of 0.05, a later analysis linked fewer than 20,000 TCR beta sequences to specific HLA alleles. Presence/absence analyses assumed roughly uniform sequencing depth across donors, an assumption that may not hold. According to a later analysis, most CMV-associated TCR beta chains appeared to be HLA-restricted, and the HLA associations seemed to be driven largely by CMV exposure. An association between a missense DCLRE1C variant and V-gene and J-gene trimming of TCR beta chains was found in a later genetic analysis and replicated in an independent cohort. Because counts were too low, 15 or so rarely observed V segments, including chromosome 9 orphons, were excluded from the earlier analysis of 587 of the donors. The study listed 164 TCR beta chains as associated with cytomegalovirus. Strong co-occurrence of HLA alleles, especially DR and DQ, made assigning TCR associations to individual alleles difficult. A later analysis found that TCR association rates varied across HLA loci, with DRB1 alleles showing the most associated TCRs and HLA-C alleles the fewest. According to a later analysis, parvovirus B19, influenza, CMV and Epstein-Barr virus appeared linked to several top co-occurrence clusters. Because HLA typing was unavailable for some donors at each locus, only the typed subset was used in association tests. Linkage disequilibrium might explain the correlated functional status among segregating V segments, but an unknown experimental factor could not be excluded. Most TCR sequences were seen in very few donors, while some public TCRs were found in many individuals. Broadly in line with IMGT annotations, most TCR beta V segments showed up in productive rearrangements about 87% or about 30% of the time in an earlier analysis of under 700 of the donors. This cohort had only TCR beta chains sequenced, and the lack of alpha or paired-chain data limited which features could be detected. A further reported finding was that TCR beta sequences accurately predicted the HLA-A and HLA-B alleles for most subjects in the first cohort. The classifier was reported to diagnose cytomegalovirus status with high specificity and sensitivity in both the original cohort and the validation cohort. CMV serostatus was the only immune exposure information available for the cohort. In a later analysis, HLA-associated TCR beta chains were found to be more clonally expanded and to have lower generation probabilities than equally common non-associated chains. In vitro tests confirmed that a few of the cytomegalovirus-associated TCR beta chains recognize cytomegalovirus antigens. The authors suggested that the approach could potentially be generalized to other disease states and immunological phenotypes.

To prepare the library, the immunoSEQ multiplex PCR assay was applied. For the multiplex PCR, a mixture combining 60 forward primers for TCR Vbeta segments and 13 reverse primers for TCR Jbeta segments was used. The CDR3 region of rearranged TCR beta genes was amplified from genomic DNA by a multiplex PCR assay. On the Illumina HiSeq System, the amplified TCR beta libraries were sequenced as 87-base-pair reads. The authors processed their data as follows. In a later analysis, approximately 74 million unique TCR beta chains were counted across the roughly 670 repertoires, and roughly 9.9 million of these chains were shared by at least two donors. To remove PCR and sequencing errors, raw reads were error-corrected and collapsed into unique sequences using a nearest-neighbor algorithm that merged closely related sequences. To assign V, D and J gene segments, CDR3 sequences were aligned to IMGT reference sequences. Each retained sequence needed at least a six-nucleotide match to both a V gene segment and a J gene segment. A rearrangement counted as productive if the CDR3 had no stop codons and remained in frame with V and J, and every other rearrangement counted as non-productive. Following IMGT convention, CDR3 was defined as the stretch from the second conserved V-encoded cysteine up to the conserved J-encoded phenylalanine. Sequences without an unambiguous match to a single V gene segment were excluded from the earlier analysis of 450 to 650 of the donors. In an earlier analysis of 450 to 750 of the donors, a V segment was called functional when productive rearrangements were above 56.7%, and segregating when the standard deviation between donors exceeded 5%. A statistical classification framework was built for diagnosing cytomegalovirus status from the catalog of TCR beta chain sequences. In a later analysis, V and J genes were assigned by comparing TCR nucleotide sequences against IMGT/GENE-DB human TR gene sequences. In a later analysis, CDR3 sequences and most-parsimonious VDJ recombination scenarios were assigned using the TCRdist pipeline. In a later analysis, each TCR beta chain was defined by its CDR3 amino acid sequence together with its V-gene family, and reads without a unique V-gene family were excluded. As a way to deal with suspected cross-contamination and a sequencing artifact, a later analysis dropped 450 to 700 nucleotide sequences that were highly shared and had low generation probability. For each public chain, a later analysis derived a clonal expansion index from normalized ranks of inferred template counts within each repertoire. Generation probabilities in a later analysis came from a VDJ recombination model fitted to out-of-frame rearrangements, and those results were checked against IGoR. Hypergeometric tests were used in a later analysis to score TCR-TCR, TCR-HLA and TCR-CMV co-occurrence, with a repertoire-size bias correction applied to the TCR pairs. To estimate false discovery rates, a later analysis permuted the HLA or CMV assignments 20 times. In a later analysis, co-occurring TCRs were grouped using DBSCAN, with TCRdist sequence similarity added in when clustering inside HLA-allele-positive subsets. Repertoires with fewer than 30,000 or more than 120,000 public chains, plus five repertoires with anomalous nucleotide sharing, were excluded from co-occurrence clustering. Here the immuneACCESS table is served through TCRdb, limited to in-frame sequences with V and J called. Missing clones are a known gap in these copies; in checked studies unresolved V genes cover under half, and the rest lacks a known reason. For V, J and clone size, that table is used; D and trimming come from the DNA. Counted in this sample were 120,000 or so clones; around three quarters of them appeared once. The ten largest clonotypes hold 0.95% to 1.5% of the sample.

On this clone itself: Its antigen is unknown. Per-base quality was not reported, and no clone a single base away is much larger than it.

The cohort comprised 670 or so healthy bone marrow donors. All cohort members were sampled while nominally healthy, although unrecorded immune exposures were likely present. The donor tested CMV seronegative and was one of the 352 seronegative cohort members. A peripheral blood sample was provided by each donor, and peripheral blood mononuclear cells were used for TCR beta sequencing. Genomic DNA extraction from the blood cell samples was performed with the Qiagen DNeasy Blood Extraction Kit. The sequence was obtained from a female donor in good health and CMV-seronegative. The sample taken for sequencing was PBMCs.

The bases are TGTGCCAGCAGCGCGAAACCGGGACAGGGTGCCTACGAGCAGTACTTC. This codes for CASSAKPGQGAYEQYF. The V and J genes are TRBV7-9 and TRBJ2-5; a stretch of 9 junction bases matches TRBD1. Matching the DNA end better, TRBJ2-7 makes the J call doubtful. The CDR3 runs 16 residues from the cysteine to the phenylalanine. The CDR3 DNA has 48 bases and is translated from base 1. The germline V gene (reference sequence) yields SEHNR for CDR1 and FQNEAQ for CDR2.